Presented here are 22 T cell receptor beta chains from one specimen sequenced in a study of T cell repertoires in cytomegalovirus infection. Via MiXCR, TCRdb re-called the reads, giving one row per CDR3 protein. The table has about 830,000 distinct CDR3 sequences, about 33% seen once; the top ten hold over 10%. No antigen has been assigned to these receptors. This sample comprised cultured CD8+ T cells from PBMCs, obtained from culture after CMV antigen stimulation. These receptors originate from a human donor in good health (CMV status not recorded). Some clones in this sample may be carry-over from other donors' samples.

The chain recombines TRBV7-3 with TRBJ2-2; D is ambiguous. The V and J ends lost 1 base and 7 bases respectively, with 13 bases between them. The germline gives CDR1 SGHTA, CDR2 FQGTGA. The CDR3 has 15 residues. The chain's CDR3 is CASSLNGPPRGELFF. The CDR3 coding sequence is TGTGCCAGCAGCTTAAATGGGCCTCCACGCGGGGAGCTGTTTTTT.

The CDR3 region has the DNA TGTGCCAGCAGAGACGACAGCTTTGATGGCTACACCTTC. Protein sequence: CASRDDSFDGYTF. The gene calls are TRBV12-3 or TRBV12-4 and TRBJ1-2; TRBD1 is a possible D gene (5 bases). V was trimmed by 6 bases and J by 6 bases, leaving 14 bases between them. The CDR3 loop spans 13 amino acids.

This chain connects TRBV6-6 to TRBJ2-3; 9 bases line up with TRBD2. Looked up from germline, CDR1 is MNHNY and CDR2 is SVGAGI (reference sequence). This CDR3 is 20 amino acids long. The junction had 15 bases not matched to a gene; V was cut back by 0 bases and J by 2 bases. The CDR3 DNA follows: TGTGCCAGCAGTTACTCGGCTAGCGGGGCGTCTATAAAGTTCACAGATACGCAGTATTTT. It specifies CASSYSASGASIKFTDTQYF.

For this clonotype: A much larger clone differs by one base, so this may be a read error. The V gene is TRBV7-2, the J gene TRBJ1-2, with a tentative D call TRBD1 (6 bases). CDR1 SGHTA and CDR2 FQGNSA come from the germline V gene. V lost 1 base and J 4 bases, leaving 10 bases between the germline ends. The length of the CDR3 is 14 residues. CDR3: CASSLVDRRYGYTF. In DNA, the CDR3 is TGTGCCAGCAGCTTAGTCGACAGGCGCTATGGCTACACCTTC.

Only a few counts were recorded for this clonotype. This chain joins TRBV7-9 and TRBJ1-2; D call uncertain. CDR1 and CDR2 (germline): SEHNR, FQNEAQ (reference sequence). This CDR3 is 10 amino acids long. Deletions cut 5 bases from V and 5 bases from J, with 3 bases between. Here the CDR3 DNA reads TGTGCCAGCAGCCATTATGGCTACACCTTC. Residues: CASSHYGYTF.

This clonotype has only a few counts. This sequence joins TRBV3-1 and TRBJ2-3, with D uncertain. The germline CDR1 and CDR2 sequences are LGHDT and YNNKEL (reference sequence). CDR3 length: 14 amino acids. The ends were cut back, 0 bases at V and 4 bases at J, with 8 bases in the middle. The CDR3 DNA follows: TGTGCCAGCAGCCAAGAGAGAGTCCCAGATACGCAGTATTTT. Translated: CASSQERVPDTQYF.

The CDR3 spells CASSLLVGGPDTQYF. DNA of the CDR3: TGTGCCAGCAGTTTATTAGTTGGAGGTCCAGATACGCAGTATTTT. This chain uses TRBV27 with TRBJ2-3; weak D call: TRBD2 (5 bases). The CDR3 has 15 residues. The V end was cut by 1 base, the J end by 4 bases, with 12 bases between. Germline CDR1 MNHEY, CDR2 SMNVEV (reference sequence).

The sample holds many counts of this clonotype. This chain connects TRBV7-2 to TRBJ2-3, with D perhaps TRBD2 (5 bases). The CDR3 is 15 amino acids. CDR1 is SGHTA, CDR2 FQGNSA, per germline. Trimming cost V 1 base and J 3 bases, with 11 bases left between them. In DNA form, the CDR3 reads TGTGCCAGCAGCTTAGTAATGAGGGTTACAGATACGCAGTATTTT. Its translation: CASSLVMRVTDTQYF.

The chain joins TRBV12-3 or TRBV12-4 to TRBJ2-2; D is possibly TRBD2 (5 bases). Trimming stripped 3 bases from V and 9 bases from J, with 11 bases between. The CDR3 loop spans 13 amino acids. CDR3 bases: TGTGCCAGCAGTTTCGGGGTCCCGCGGGAGCTGTTTTTT. Residues: CASSFGVPRELFF.

V usage is TRBV9 and J usage is TRBJ1-2, with TRBD1 identical over 7 bases. Germline values: CDR1 SGDLS, CDR2 YYNGEE. With V trimmed by 7 bases and J by 8 bases, 26 bases remained unmatched. The CDR3 has 18 residues. CDR3 sequence reads: CASSRAAVPDTGEKGYTF. CDR3 DNA sequence: TGTGCCAGCTCCCGGGCCGCGGTCCCGGACACAGGGGAGAAGGGCTACACCTTC.

CDR3 nucleotides: TGTGCCAGCAGCTCCGGGGGCAGGGGGCCTGACATTGAAGCTTTCTTT. Its protein product is CASSSGGRGPDIEAFF. This rearrangement joins TRBV11-2 to TRBJ1-1, with 8 bases that match TRBD1. The ends lost 4 bases at V and 7 bases at J; junction bases unmatched: 14. Germline values: CDR1 SGHAT, CDR2 FQNNGV. The CDR3 sequence is 16 residues long. The full variable domain, its missing parts supplied by reference TRBV11-2 and TRBJ1-1, is EAGVAQSPRYKIIEKRQSVAFWCNPISGHATLYWYQQILGQGPKLLIQFQNNGVVDDSQLPKDRFSAERLKGVDSTLKIQPAKLEDSAVYLCASSSGGRGPDIEAFFGQGTRLTVV.

This clonotype was detected a few times. V gene TRBV29-1 combines with J gene TRBJ1-1; D is undetermined. The germline V gene encodes CDR1 SQVTM and CDR2 ANQGSEA. With 5 bases removed from V and 4 bases from J, the gap between germline ends came to 11 bases. The CDR3 is 12 amino acids. The CDR3: CSVLGDGTEAFF. CDR3 sequence (DNA): TGCAGCGTTCTCGGAGACGGCACTGAAGCTTTCTTT.

This clonotype was seen only a few times. The chain uses TRBV7-3 and TRBJ1-6; D is possibly TRBD1 (5 bases). CDR3 length: 17 residues. The ends were cut back, 6 bases at V and 0 bases at J, with 15 bases in the middle. Germline V CDR1 and CDR2: SGHTA, FQGTGA. The CDR3 nucleotides read TGTGCCAGCAGACACACAGGCCCCGGCTCCTATAATTCACCCCTCCACTTT. It yields the protein CASRHTGPGSYNSPLHF.

The chain has TRBV7-9 and TRBJ2-3; TRBD1 matches at 8 bases. The germline V gene encodes CDR1 SEHNR and CDR2 FQNEAQ (reference sequence). The CDR3 length is 13 residues. V was pared by 6 bases and J by 4 bases, with 3 bases of the junction left unmatched. DNA for the CDR3: TGTGCCAGCAGGGACAGGGCTGCAGATACGCAGTATTTT. It specifies CASRDRAADTQYF.

This clonotype showed up many times. This chain uses TRBV7-2 with TRBJ2-4, with D tentatively TRBD1 or TRBD2 (5 bases each). V was cut by 6 bases and J by 0 bases, with 9 bases left in between. In germline, CDR1 is SGHTA, CDR2 FQGNSA. CDR3 length: 14 amino acids. CDR3 DNA: TGTGCCAGCAGTCCCGGGACAGCCAAAAACATTCAGTACTTC. Translating it yields CASSPGTAKNIQYF.

Only a few counts were recorded for this clonotype. This chain joins TRBV12-3 or TRBV12-4 and TRBJ1-2, with D unclear. V lost 6 bases to trimming and J lost 8 bases, with 19 bases between them. The CDR3 has 14 amino acids. CDR3 residues: CASSPGLRFGGYTF. The DNA of the CDR3 is TGTGCCAGCAGCCCCGGGCTCCGGTTTGGGGGCTACACCTTC.

This clonotype has ten or more counts. This chain connects TRBV7-6 to TRBJ2-7; perhaps D is TRBD1 or TRBD2 (5 bases each). The length of the CDR3 is 12 residues. V shed 5 bases and J shed 5 bases, with 10 bases lying between them. CDR1 and CDR2 (germline): SGHVS, FNYEAQ. The CDR3 reads CASSTGLNEQYF. The CDR3 nucleotides are TGTGCCAGCAGCACAGGACTCAACGAGCAGTACTTC.

J is TRBJ2-1 and V is TRBV7-9; D is perhaps TRBD1 (6 bases). Germline V lookup: CDR1 SEHNR, CDR2 FQNEAQ (reference sequence). This CDR3 has 15 amino acids. The ends were cut back, 3 bases at V and 7 bases at J, with 16 bases in the middle. CDR3 protein: CASSFIGDTGNEQFF. The CDR3, as DNA: TGTGCCAGCAGCTTTATTGGGGACACAGGGAATGAGCAGTTCTTC.

This chain links TRBV6-2 or TRBV6-3 with TRBJ2-7; TRBD2 agrees at 8 bases. V lost 4 bases to trimming and J lost 3 bases; unmatched junction nucleotides: 14. The CDR3 consists of 17 residues. The germline gives CDR1 MNHEY, CDR2 SVGEGT. CDR3 amino acids: CASSSPRMGGGSYEQYV. The CDR3 nucleotides read TGTGCCAGCAGTTCGCCTCGAATGGGCGGGGGGAGCTACGAGCAGTACGTC.

The J gene is TRBJ2-1, the V gene TRBV29-1; D perhaps matches TRBD1 (5 bases). Looked up from germline, CDR1 is SQVTM and CDR2 is ANQGSEA. Between the trimmed V and J ends, which lost 3 bases and 4 bases, there was a span of 13 bases. The CDR3 consists of 14 residues. DNA of the CDR3: TGCAGCGTTGAGAGCAGGGCAATATACAATGAGCAGTTCTTC. Protein product: CSVESRAIYNEQFF.

This clonotype has at least ten counts. The chain is built from TRBV7-2 and TRBJ2-6, with D unclear. Germline CDR1 SGHTA, CDR2 FQGNSA. The ends were cut back, 3 bases at V and 1 base at J, with 7 bases in the middle. This CDR3 is built from 15 residues. CDR3 region: CASSFPLSGANVLTF. The CDR3 DNA is TGTGCCAGCAGCTTCCCCCTTTCTGGGGCCAACGTCCTGACTTTC.

The chain uses TRBV6-2 or TRBV6-3 and TRBJ2-1, with 7 bases matching TRBD2. Germline lookup yields CDR1 MNHEY and CDR2 SVGEGT. The CDR3 runs 16 residues. The V segment lost 7 bases and the J segment 9 bases; nucleotides outside the gene matches: 18. The CDR3 loop is CASIESRSAWEGEQFF. The CDR3 DNA follows: TGTGCCAGCATTGAGTCCCGGTCAGCTTGGGAGGGTGAGCAGTTCTTC.